The entry below describes one T cell receptor (beta chain). The protocol was immunoSEQ multiplex PCR, while the TCRdb copy is restricted to in-frame clones and leaves out a portion. The sample has about 70,000 clones; 90% to 95% are singletons. The CDR3 is 14 amino acids. The V gene lost 3 bases and the J gene lost 6 bases, with 15 bases spanning the gap. From germline, CDR1 is SGHTS and CDR2 YDEGEE. The sample belongs to a study of T cell changes during pregnancy in multiple sclerosis. This chain joins TRBV5-8 and TRBJ1-2; TRBD1 might be the D (5 bases). The source of this sequence is a female donor with multiple sclerosis, enrolled in a pregnancy study. The source material was peripheral blood, sampled in the third trimester of pregnancy. The DNA for the CDR3 is TGTGCCAGCAGCTCGGTGGGGCGGTTCCATGGCTACACCTTC. Translated, it gives CASSSVGRFHGYTF.